Shown below are 15 T cell receptor beta chains from a single sample sequenced in a study of T cell responses to AZD1222 COVID-19 vaccine (dated by TCRdb to the early 2020s). What this sample's time point label stands for: baseline before first vaccination. The library was made by the immunoSEQ multiplex PCR assay. As stored in TCRdb, this immuneACCESS dataset retains in-frame rearrangements with V and J assigned. A fraction of the clones does not appear; measured against another copy, unresolved V genes explain less than half of the discrepancy, and the remainder lacks a known reason. The sample contains roughly 150,000 clones, around 88% of them found a single time. In total, the top ten clones hold approximately 3.4% of the sample. Sequenced here: peripheral blood, sampled on day 0 of AZD1222 vaccination. Source of these receptors: an adult in good health.

The genes are TRBV5-4 and TRBJ1-3; weak D call: TRBD1 (6 bases). There are 17 residues in the CDR3. Germline CDR1 is SGHNT and CDR2 is YYREEE (reference sequence). Trimming stripped 3 bases from V and 2 bases from J, with 18 bases between. This CDR3 is CASSSQTLDRTGNTIYF. DNA of the CDR3: TGTGCCAGCAGCTCCCAAACCTTGGACAGAACTGGAAACACCATATATTTT.

The rearrangement uses TRBV28 and TRBJ1-4; D is ambiguous. Germline CDR1 MDHEN, CDR2 SYDVKM. The CDR3 sequence is 14 residues long. Trimming stripped 2 bases from V and 0 bases from J, with 4 bases between. CDR3 nucleotides: TGTGCCAGCAGTTTAAGCACAACTAATGAAAAACTGTTTTTT. This gives the protein CASSLSTTNEKLFF.

In its sample, this clone was seen a few times. The chain recombines TRBV18 with TRBJ2-2, with a weak D call TRBD2 (6 bases). The V end lost 3 bases, the J end lost 6 bases, and 14 bases lay between the germline ends. CDR3 size: 15 residues. Germline values: CDR1 KGHSH, CDR2 LQKENI. As DNA, the CDR3 is TGTGCCAGCTCACCGGGACTCTCAGGTGCCGGGGAGCTGTTTTTT. Protein: CASSPGLSGAGELFF.

V gene TRBV6-2 or TRBV6-3 combines with J gene TRBJ2-1; 7 bases agree with TRBD2. There are 17 residues in the CDR3. Germline V gives CDR1 MNHEY, CDR2 SVGEGT. Losses at the gene ends were 2 bases for V and 12 bases for J; bases not matched to a gene: 19. The CDR3 reads CASSYPLTSYFQRWQFF. For the CDR3, the DNA is TGTGCCAGCAGTTACCCCCTGACTAGCTATTTTCAAAGGTGGCAGTTCTTC.

The rearrangement joins TRBV5-5 to TRBJ1-1; D call uncertain. V dropped 4 bases and J dropped 0 bases, with 7 bases sitting between them. The CDR3 consists of 13 residues. The germline gives CDR1 SGHKS, CDR2 YYEKEE (reference sequence). This chain's CDR3 is CASSPTMNTEAFF. In nucleotides, the CDR3 is TGTGCCAGCAGCCCCACTATGAACACTGAAGCTTTCTTT.

This chain connects TRBV11-1 to TRBJ1-1, with D maybe TRBD1 (5 bases). From germline, CDR1 is SGHAT and CDR2 FQDESV (reference sequence). The V end was cut by 4 bases, the J end by 6 bases, with 12 bases between. This CDR3 contains 13 residues. CDR3 DNA: TGTGCCAGCAGCTCCGTTGGGGGGTCTGAAGCTTTCTTT. Encoded protein: CASSSVGGSEAFF.

The genes are TRBV6-5 and TRBJ1-4; D uncertain. V lost 0 bases to trimming and J lost 10 bases, with 15 bases between them. The CDR3 runs 15 residues. The germline CDR1 and CDR2 sequences are MNHEY and SVGAGI. The CDR3 DNA follows: TGTGCCAGCAGTTACTCTGGGTGGGCCGGTCGAAAACTGTTTTTT. It translates to CASSYSGWAGRKLFF.

As DNA, the CDR3 is TGCGCCAGCAGCCGGGACAGCACGTACTATGGCTACACCTTC. Translating gives CASSRDSTYYGYTF. The chain combines TRBV5-1 with TRBJ1-2, with 7 nucleotides matching TRBD1. V lost 4 bases to trimming and J lost 3 bases; unmatched junction nucleotides: 6. In germline, CDR1 is SGHRS, CDR2 YFSETQ. This CDR3 spans 14 amino acids.

The chain employs TRBV15 and TRBJ2-1; TRBD2 matches at 8 bases. The trim removed 1 base at V and 5 bases at J, leaving 4 bases unmatched. The CDR3 loop spans 15 amino acids. CDR1 LNHNV and CDR2 YYDKDF come from the germline V gene (reference sequence). The CDR3 nucleotides read TGTGCCACCAGCAGAGGTAGCGGGGCTCACAATGAGCAGTTCTTC. Protein product: CATSRGSGAHNEQFF. The variable domain in full, completed from reference TRBV15 and TRBJ2-1, reads DAMVIQNPRYQVTQFGKPVTLSCSQTLNHNVMYWYQQKSSQAPKLLFHYYDKDFNNEADTPDNFQSRRPNTSFCFLDIRSPGLGDTAMYLCATSRGSGAHNEQFFGPGTRLTVL.

The CDR3 DNA reads TGTGCCAGCAGCGTATTGACCTCAGGCCAGGATCTAGGCTACACCTTC. It yields the protein CASSVLTSGQDLGYTF. The chain joins TRBV9 to TRBJ1-2; D remains ambiguous. The CDR3 has 16 residues. Per germline, CDR1 SGDLS and CDR2 YYNGEE. Trimming took 1 base from V and 8 from J, leaving 21 bases between them.

The chain employs TRBV18 and TRBJ2-7, with a weak D call TRBD1 (5 bases). The germline CDR1 and CDR2 sequences are KGHSH and LQKENI. CDR3 length equals 14 residues. V lost 2 bases and J 2 bases, leaving 10 bases between the germline ends. The CDR3 DNA is TGTGCCAGCTCACCATCGACAGTAACCTACGAGCAGTACTTC. It yields the protein CASSPSTVTYEQYF.

The V gene is TRBV4-1, the J gene TRBJ1-3; TRBD1 matches at 8 bases. There are 17 residues in the CDR3. V lost 4 bases, J lost 7 bases, and 15 bases stayed unmatched. Germline lookup yields CDR1 MGHRA and CDR2 YSYEKL. The CDR3 spells CASSLDPGQAQRNTIYF. DNA of the CDR3: TGCGCCAGCAGCCTGGATCCGGGACAGGCCCAGCGGAACACCATATATTTT.

The chain joins TRBV2 to TRBJ1-5, with a possible D match to TRBD1 (5 bases). V was clipped by 8 bases and J by 7 bases, with 15 bases between them. Germline values: CDR1 SNHLY, CDR2 FYNNEI. This CDR3 region has 13 residues. CDR3 in DNA: TGTGCCAGCGGCGGGGTGGGGGAGCAGCCCCAGCATTTT. It yields the protein CASGGVGEQPQHF.

This chain uses TRBV6-5 with TRBJ1-1; 8 bases match TRBD1. The CDR3 runs to 15 residues. Losses at the gene ends were 7 bases for V and 1 base for J; bases not matched to a gene: 8. The V gene's germline CDR1 is MNHEY and CDR2 SVGAGI. The CDR3 DNA follows: TGTGCCAGCATACCCAGGGGGCCGCGGAACACTGAAGCTTTCTTT. It yields the protein CASIPRGPRNTEAFF.

This rearrangement joins TRBV11-3 to TRBJ2-6; TRBD1 agrees at 8 bases. This CDR3 contains 18 residues. Germline CDR1 SGHNT, CDR2 YENEEA. J lost 0 bases, V lost 3 bases, and 7 bases had no gene match. The CDR3 spells CASSLGQAQSSGANVLTF. For the CDR3, the DNA is TGTGCCAGCAGCTTGGGACAGGCCCAGAGCTCTGGGGCCAACGTCCTGACTTTC.